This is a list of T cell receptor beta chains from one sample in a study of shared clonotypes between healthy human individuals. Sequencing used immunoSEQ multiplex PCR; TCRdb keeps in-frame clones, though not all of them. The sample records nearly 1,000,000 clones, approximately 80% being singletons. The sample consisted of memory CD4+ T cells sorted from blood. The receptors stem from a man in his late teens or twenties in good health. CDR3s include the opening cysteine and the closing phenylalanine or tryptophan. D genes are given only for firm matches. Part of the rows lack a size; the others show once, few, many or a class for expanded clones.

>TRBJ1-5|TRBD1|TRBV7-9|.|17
CASSLYGQGVINQPQHF
TGTGCCAGCAGCTTATACGGACAGGGGGTAATCAATCAGCCCCAGCATTTT
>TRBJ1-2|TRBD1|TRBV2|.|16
CASSEDVQGARYGYTF
TGTGCCAGCAGTGAAGATGTCCAGGGGGCGCGGTATGGCTACACCTTC
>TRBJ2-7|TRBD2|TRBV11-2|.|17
CASSFPGTSGATYEQYF
TGTGCCAGCAGCTTCCCCGGGACTAGCGGGGCCACCTACGAGCAGTACTTC
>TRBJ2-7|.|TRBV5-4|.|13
CASSHRYSYEQYF
TGTGCCAGCAGCCACAGGTACTCCTACGAGCAGTACTTC
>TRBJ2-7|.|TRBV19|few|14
CASSIGVFEGEQYF
TGTGCCAGTAGTATTGGGGTTTTTGAAGGCGAGCAGTACTTC
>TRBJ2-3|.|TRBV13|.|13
CASTDLATDTQYF
TGTGCCAGCACCGACCTGGCAACAGATACGCAGTATTTT
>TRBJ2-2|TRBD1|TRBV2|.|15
CASSGTGRDTGELFF
TGTGCCAGCAGCGGGACAGGGCGGGACACCGGGGAGCTGTTTTTT
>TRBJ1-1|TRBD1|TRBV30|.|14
CAWSQTGLNTEAFF
TGTGCCTGGAGCCAGACAGGGTTGAACACTGAAGCTTTCTTT
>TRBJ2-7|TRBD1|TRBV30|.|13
CAWGTGNSYEQYF
TGTGCCTGGGGGACAGGGAACTCCTACGAGCAGTACTTC
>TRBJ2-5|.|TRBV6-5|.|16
CASSYSSRPSLETQYF
TGTGCCAGCAGTTACTCCTCCAGGCCATCCCTCGAGACCCAGTACTTC
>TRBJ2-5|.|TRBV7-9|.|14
CASSLDLGVETQYF
TGTGCCAGCAGCTTAGACCTGGGGGTAGAGACCCAGTACTTC
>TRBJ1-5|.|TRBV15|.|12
CATSLGNQPQHF
TGTGCCACCAGTTTAGGAAATCAGCCCCAGCATTTT
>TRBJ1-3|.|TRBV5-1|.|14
CASSSTGPGNTIYF
TGCGCCAGCAGCTCCACAGGGCCAGGAAACACCATATATTTT
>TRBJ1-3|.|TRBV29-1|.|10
CSVEDNTIYF
TGCAGCGTTGAAGATAACACCATATATTTT
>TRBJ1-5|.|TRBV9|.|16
CASSVERTANHQPQHF
TGTGCCAGCAGCGTAGAGAGGACAGCAAACCATCAGCCCCAGCATTTT
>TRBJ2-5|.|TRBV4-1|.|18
CASSQDPSYSLGQETQYF
TGCGCCAGCAGCCAAGATCCAAGTTACAGTCTAGGACAAGAGACCCAGTACTTC
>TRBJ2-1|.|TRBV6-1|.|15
CASSDRGLLGNEQFF
TGTGCCAGCAGTGATCGGGGGCTCCTTGGCAATGAGCAGTTCTTC
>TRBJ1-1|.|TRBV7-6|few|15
CASSLARGSGTEAFF
TGTGCCAGCAGCTTAGCGAGGGGCTCGGGAACTGAAGCTTTCTTT
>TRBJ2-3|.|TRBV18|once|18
CASSSYPGTLLESDTQYF
TGTGCCAGCTCATCTTACCCCGGGACCCTGTTGGAGTCAGATACGCAGTATTTT
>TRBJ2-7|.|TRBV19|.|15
CASSEQGVSSYEQYF
TGTGCCAGTAGTGAACAGGGTGTTAGCTCCTACGAGCAGTACTTC
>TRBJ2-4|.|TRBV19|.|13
CASSIGGKNIQYF
TGTGCCAGTAGTATTGGCGGGAAAAACATTCAGTACTTC
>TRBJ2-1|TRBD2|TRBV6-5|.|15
CASSSPGLARNEQFF
TGTGCCAGCAGTTCGCCGGGACTAGCGAGAAATGAGCAGTTCTTC
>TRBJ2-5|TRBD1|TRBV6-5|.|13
CASSLQSGTGQYF
TGTGCCAGCAGTTTACAATCCGGGACAGGGCAGTACTTC
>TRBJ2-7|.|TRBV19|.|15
CASSAQPSGAYEQYF
TGTGCCAGTAGCGCCCAGCCCTCAGGGGCCTACGAGCAGTACTTC
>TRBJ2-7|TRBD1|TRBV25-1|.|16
CASSVGTGGRSYEQYF
TGTGCCAGCAGTGTAGGGACAGGGGGCCGCTCCTACGAGCAGTACTTC
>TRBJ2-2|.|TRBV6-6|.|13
CASADPNTGELFF
TGTGCCAGCGCTGACCCAAACACCGGGGAGCTGTTTTTT
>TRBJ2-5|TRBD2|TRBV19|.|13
CASRTSGQETQYF
TGTGCCAGTCGGACTAGCGGGCAAGAGACCCAGTACTTC
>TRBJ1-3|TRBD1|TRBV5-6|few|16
CASSPDRGSSGNTIYF
TGTGCCAGCAGCCCTGACAGGGGCTCGAGTGGAAACACCATATATTTT
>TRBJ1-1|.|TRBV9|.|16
CASSREPGEFNTEAFF
TGTGCCAGCAGCCGAGAGCCGGGGGAATTTAACACTGAAGCTTTCTTT
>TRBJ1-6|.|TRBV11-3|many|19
CASSLGPGGGASYNSPLHF
TGTGCCAGCAGCTTAGGCCCGGGAGGCGGTGCCTCCTATAATTCACCCCTCCACTTT
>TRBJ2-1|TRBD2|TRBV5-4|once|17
CASSLDPGGGSYNEQFF
TGTGCCAGCAGCTTGGATCCGGGAGGGGGCTCCTACAATGAGCAGTTCTTC
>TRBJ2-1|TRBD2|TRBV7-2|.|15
CASSPIAGSYNEQFF
TGTGCCAGCAGCCCGATAGCGGGCTCCTACAATGAGCAGTTCTTC
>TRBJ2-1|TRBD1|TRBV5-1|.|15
CASMNTGGSYNEQFF
TGCGCCAGCATGAATACAGGGGGTTCCTACAATGAGCAGTTCTTC
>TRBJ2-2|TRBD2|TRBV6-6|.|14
CASRTSVNTGELFF
TGTGCCAGCAGGACTAGCGTGAACACCGGGGAGCTGTTTTTT
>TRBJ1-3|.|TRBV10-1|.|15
CASSEGRDSGNTIYF
TGCGCCAGCAGTGAGGGAAGGGACTCTGGAAACACCATATATTTT
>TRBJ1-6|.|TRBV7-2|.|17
CASSLGRREPYNSPLHF
TGTGCCAGCAGCTTAGGGCGCAGGGAGCCATATAATTCACCCCTCCACTTT
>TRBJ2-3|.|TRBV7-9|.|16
CASSPPGTRSTDTQYF
TGTGCCAGCAGCCCCCCAGGGACACGTAGCACAGATACGCAGTATTTT
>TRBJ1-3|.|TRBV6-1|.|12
CASGGAGNTIYF
TGTGCCAGCGGGGGTGCCGGAAACACCATATATTTT
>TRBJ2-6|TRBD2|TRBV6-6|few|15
CASSYAAGGSGVLTF
TGTGCCAGCAGTTACGCTGCGGGGGGATCCGGCGTCCTGACTTTC
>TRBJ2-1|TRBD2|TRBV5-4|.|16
CASSGASGSGFNEQFF
TGTGCCAGCAGCGGAGCTAGCGGGAGCGGGTTTAATGAGCAGTTCTTC
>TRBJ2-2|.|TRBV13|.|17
CASSLGVGFKNTGELFF
TGTGCCAGCAGCTTAGGGGTGGGATTTAAGAACACCGGGGAGCTGTTTTTT
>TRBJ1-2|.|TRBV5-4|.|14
CATTSRGTSYGYTF
TGTGCTACCACCAGCCGGGGGACGAGCTATGGCTACACCTTC
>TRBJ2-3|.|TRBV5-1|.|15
CASSSAGATSDTQYF
TGCGCCAGCAGCTCAGCGGGCGCCACTTCAGATACGCAGTATTTT
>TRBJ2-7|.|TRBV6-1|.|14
CASSVGDGGYEQYF
TGTGCCAGCAGTGTGGGTGACGGGGGCTACGAGCAGTACTTC
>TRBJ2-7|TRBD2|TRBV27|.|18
CASSRTSLTFFSSYEQYF
TGTGCCAGCAGTAGGACTAGTTTGACTTTTTTCAGCTCCTACGAGCAGTACTTC